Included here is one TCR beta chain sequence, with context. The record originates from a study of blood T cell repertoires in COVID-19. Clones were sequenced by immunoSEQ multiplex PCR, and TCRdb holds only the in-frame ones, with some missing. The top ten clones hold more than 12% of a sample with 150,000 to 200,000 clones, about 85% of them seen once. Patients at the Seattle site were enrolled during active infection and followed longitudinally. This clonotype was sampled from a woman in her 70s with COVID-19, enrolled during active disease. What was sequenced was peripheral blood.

The CDR3: CASSPQGGKSPLHF. Written as DNA, the CDR3 is TGTGCCAGCTCACCCCAGGGGGGTAAATCACCCCTCCACTTT. The genes are TRBV18 and TRBJ1-6, with 7 positions matching TRBD1. V lost 3 bases and J lost 10; bases outside the gene matches: 6. The CDR3 consists of 14 residues. Germline CDR1 reads KGHSH; CDR2 reads LQKENI.